The 20 T cell receptor beta chains reported below all come from one sample, sequenced in a study of CD4+ T cells in melanoma. The protocol was immunoSEQ multiplex PCR, while the TCRdb copy is restricted to in-frame clones and leaves out a portion. The sample lists more than 20,000 clones, approximately 78% occurring once. Receptors originate from a human donor with melanoma.

V gene TRBV7-9 combines with J gene TRBJ2-3; no reliable D call. The CDR3 is made up of 14 amino acids. Germline CDR1 reads SEHNR; CDR2 reads FQNEAQ (reference sequence). With 4 bases removed from V and 2 bases from J, the gap between germline ends came to 10 bases. The CDR3 DNA is TGTGCCAGCAGCTCCGGCATAAACACAGATACGCAGTATTTT. Its protein is CASSSGINTDTQYF.

The chain employs TRBV4-1 and TRBJ2-7; 14 nucleotides align to TRBD2. Germline lookup yields CDR1 MGHRA and CDR2 YSYEKL. Losses at the gene ends were 4 bases for V and 4 bases for J; bases not matched to a gene: 3. The CDR3 sequence is 15 residues long. The CDR3 DNA reads as TGCGCCAGCAGCCTACGGACTAGCGGGGGGTACGAGCAGTACTTC. Translation: CASSLRTSGGYEQYF.

The chain has TRBV7-9 and TRBJ2-5; possibly TRBD1 for D (6 bases). The J call may be faulty, since TRBJ2-7 better matches the DNA end. The V gene's germline CDR1 is SEHNR and CDR2 FQNEAQ (reference sequence). The CDR3 has 16 residues. The CDR3 loop reads CASSQTQGWSSYEQYF. Written as DNA, the CDR3 is TGTGCCAGCAGCCAAACACAGGGTTGGAGCTCCTACGAGCAGTACTTC.

The rearrangement joins TRBV9 to TRBJ2-7; D ambiguous. The CDR3 covers 13 residues. CDR1 SGDLS and CDR2 YYNGEE come from the germline V gene. V was trimmed by 4 bases and J by 2 bases, leaving 10 bases between them. Here the CDR3 reads CASSSDPPYEQYF. The CDR3 bases are TGTGCCAGCAGCTCCGACCCCCCCTACGAGCAGTACTTC.

The V call is TRBV30, the J call TRBJ2-1; the match to TRBD2 covers 8 bases. The germline V gene has CDR1 GTSNPN and CDR2 SVGIG (reference sequence). V was pared by 0 bases and J by 10 bases, with 5 bases of the junction left unmatched. CDR3 length equals 13 residues. The CDR3 nucleotides read TGTGCCTGGAGTGTAGGCGGGGGGCGGGAGCAGTTCTTC. Translation gives CAWSVGGGREQFF.

The chain couples TRBV5-1 to TRBJ2-3; D not resolved. The CDR3 is made up of 13 amino acids. Looked up from germline, CDR1 is SGHRS and CDR2 is YFSETQ. V lost 2 bases and J 2 bases, leaving 6 bases between the germline ends. CDR3 region: CASSLGDTDTQYF. CDR3 bases: TGCGCCAGCAGCTTAGGCGACACAGATACGCAGTATTTT.

This chain uses TRBV6-6 with TRBJ1-5; D is ambiguous. This CDR3 has 14 residues. V was clipped by 5 bases and J by 2 bases, with 10 bases between them. Germline V gene lookup returns CDR1 MNHNY and CDR2 SVGAGI (reference sequence). The CDR3 loop reads CASSIGFGNQPQHF. CDR3 in DNA: TGTGCCAGCAGTATAGGGTTCGGCAATCAGCCCCAGCATTTT.

CDR3 amino acids: CASSSGTGPLKQFF. CDR3 bases: TGCGCCAGCAGCTCGGGGACAGGCCCGTTAAAGCAGTTCTTC. The chain uses TRBV5-1 and TRBJ2-1, with 8 bases identical to TRBD1. This CDR3 has 14 amino acids. The trim removed 3 bases at V and 11 bases at J, leaving 10 bases unmatched. In germline, CDR1 is SGHRS, CDR2 YFSETQ.

The J gene is TRBJ1-6, the V gene TRBV7-2; a possible D gene is TRBD1 (5 bases). V gave up 4 bases and J gave up 8 bases, with 9 bases separating them. The CDR3 contains 13 residues. Germline V gene data show CDR1 as SGHTA and CDR2 as FQGNSA. The CDR3 DNA is TGTGCCAGCAGCTGGGCAGGGCATTCACCCCTCCACTTT. Translating gives CASSWAGHSPLHF.

CDR3 sequence reads: CASSPHSPGDGYTF. The CDR3 nucleotides read TGCGCCAGCAGCCCCCATAGCCCTGGAGATGGCTACACCTTC. The V gene is TRBV5-1, the J gene TRBJ1-2; D call uncertain. The germline gives CDR1 SGHRS, CDR2 YFSETQ. The CDR3 is 14 amino acids. The V end was cut by 4 bases, the J end by 6 bases, with 16 bases between.

This chain connects TRBV2 to TRBJ2-2, with 11 bases aligning to TRBD1. CDR1 SNHLY and CDR2 FYNNEI come from the germline V gene. The V and J ends lost 7 bases and 7 bases, in that order; junction bases with no gene match: 8. CDR3 size: 15 residues. CDR3 in amino acids: CASISGQGALGELFF. For the CDR3, the DNA is TGTGCCAGCATATCAGGACAGGGGGCCCTCGGGGAGCTGTTTTTT. Supplemented by reference TRBV2 and TRBJ2-2, the full variable domain reads EPEVTQTPSHQVTQMGQEVILRCVPISNHLYFYWYRQILGQKVEFLVSFYNNEISEKSEIFDDQFSVERPDGSNFTLKIRSTKLEDSAMYFCASISGQGALGELFFGEGSRLTVL.

CDR3 residues: CASSLDPGTGDYNEQFF. The DNA of the CDR3 is TGCGCCAGCAGCCTAGATCCCGGGACAGGGGACTACAATGAGCAGTTCTTC. This rearrangement joins TRBV4-1 to TRBJ2-1; 10 bases are shared with TRBD1. Trimming took 4 bases from V and 3 from J; bases not matched to a gene: 9. CDR1 and CDR2 (germline): MGHRA, YSYEKL. The CDR3 contains 17 residues.

This clone has just a few counts. The chain's CDR3 is CASSLNSGDQETQYF. The CDR3 nucleotides read TGTGCCAGCAGCTTGAATAGCGGAGACCAAGAGACCCAGTACTTC. This chain joins TRBV7-7 and TRBJ2-5; weak D call: TRBD2 (6 bases). V shed 3 bases and J shed 0 bases, with 11 bases lying between them. From germline, CDR1 is SSHAT and CDR2 FNYEAQ (reference sequence). The CDR3 is made up of 15 amino acids.

The chain carries TRBV10-2 and TRBJ1-5; 8 positions match TRBD1. CDR3 size: 15 residues. Germline loops: CDR1 WSHSY, CDR2 SAAADI. V dropped 5 bases and J dropped 3; count of bases not matched to a gene: 6. The CDR3 nucleotides are TGCGCCAGCAGTCGACAGGGGAGGAACAATCAGCCCCAGCATTTT. Protein sequence: CASSRQGRNNQPQHF.

This clone was counted once. The J gene is TRBJ1-4, the V gene TRBV19; TRBD1 agrees at 7 bases. This CDR3 has 15 residues. Germline V gene lookup returns CDR1 LNHDA and CDR2 SQIVND (reference sequence). Trimming took 4 bases from V and 5 from J; bases not matched to a gene: 7. CDR3 bases: TGTGCCAGTAGTAGGGGGGACAGAGTAAATGAAAAACTGTTTTTT. This sequence encodes CASSRGDRVNEKLFF.

CDR3 amino acids: CASSLDRPSSGNTIYF. The CDR3 DNA sequence: TGCGCCAGCAGCTTGGACAGGCCGAGCTCTGGAAACACCATATATTTT. This chain joins TRBV5-1 and TRBJ1-3, with a possible D match to TRBD1 (5 bases). The germline gives CDR1 SGHRS, CDR2 YFSETQ. The CDR3 extends over 16 amino acids. Trimming removed 0 bases at V and 0 bases at J, with 10 bases between.

The chain combines TRBV2 with TRBJ2-3; 14 nucleotides line up with TRBD2. This CDR3 contains 16 residues. CDR1 is SNHLY and CDR2 is FYNNEI in the germline V gene. Germline trimming cut 6 bases from V and 3 bases from J; bases unmatched to any gene: 5. The CDR3 here is CASRRLAGGRTDTQYF. The CDR3 nucleotides are TGTGCCAGCAGGCGACTAGCGGGGGGGCGTACAGATACGCAGTATTTT. Filled out from reference TRBV2 and TRBJ2-3, the complete variable domain reads EPEVTQTPSHQVTQMGQEVILRCVPISNHLYFYWYRQILGQKVEFLVSFYNNEISEKSEIFDDQFSVERPDGSNFTLKIRSTKLEDSAMYFCASRRLAGGRTDTQYFGPGTRLTVL.

CDR3 coding DNA: TGTGCCATCGGGGACGACCAAGCGTACGAGCAGTACTTC. Encoded protein: CAIGDDQAYEQYF. The V call is TRBV10-3, the J call TRBJ2-7; D is possibly TRBD1 or TRBD2 (5 bases each). V shed 8 bases and J shed 4 bases, with 15 bases lying between them. This CDR3 has 13 amino acids. The V gene's germline CDR1 is ENHRY and CDR2 SYGVKD.

Points on this clone: At the DNA level, this CDR3 is encoded by other sequences in the same sample as well. CDR3 coding DNA: TGCGCCAGCAGCTCGGGCGGACTGGCCGGTACAGATACGCAGTATTTT. Translation gives CASSSGGLAGTDTQYF. V usage is TRBV5-1 and J usage is TRBJ2-3; weak D call: TRBD2 (5 bases). From germline, CDR1 is SGHRS and CDR2 YFSETQ. V shed 3 bases and J shed 3 bases, with 17 bases lying between them. This CDR3 spans 16 amino acids.

This chain links TRBV2 with TRBJ2-5, with 9 bases matching TRBD2. Unmatched junction bases numbered 3, after V lost 3 bases and J lost 7 bases. CDR3 length equals 13 residues. The germline gives CDR1 SNHLY, CDR2 FYNNEI. The CDR3 here is CASSDGGGGTQYF. For the CDR3, the DNA is TGTGCCAGCAGTGATGGCGGGGGGGGGACCCAGTACTTC.